The entry below describes one TCR beta chain. Clones were read by immunoSEQ multiplex PCR, and TCRdb kept only the in-frame ones, dropping some. Seen here are approximately 270,000 clones, nearly 90% observed once, and the top ten hold 3% to 3.5%. These data come from a study of blood T cell repertoires in COVID-19. On the study more broadly: Acute and convalescent COVID-19 samples came from the United States, Italy and Spain. In each case, the material was cDNA or gDNA derived from T cells, B-cell-depleted T cells, or PBMCs.

CDR1 and CDR2 from the germline V gene are SGDLS and YYNGEE. V gave up 0 bases and J gave up 6 bases; unmatched junction bases: 6. The CDR3 has 15 residues. The chain employs TRBV9 and TRBJ2-1; 7 bases agree with TRBD2. The material sequenced was peripheral blood. The TCR was taken from a man younger than 30 with active or convalescent COVID-19. The CDR3 region is CASSVVGEGRNEQFF. The CDR3 bases are TGTGCCAGCAGCGTAGTGGGGGAGGGCCGCAATGAGCAGTTCTTC.